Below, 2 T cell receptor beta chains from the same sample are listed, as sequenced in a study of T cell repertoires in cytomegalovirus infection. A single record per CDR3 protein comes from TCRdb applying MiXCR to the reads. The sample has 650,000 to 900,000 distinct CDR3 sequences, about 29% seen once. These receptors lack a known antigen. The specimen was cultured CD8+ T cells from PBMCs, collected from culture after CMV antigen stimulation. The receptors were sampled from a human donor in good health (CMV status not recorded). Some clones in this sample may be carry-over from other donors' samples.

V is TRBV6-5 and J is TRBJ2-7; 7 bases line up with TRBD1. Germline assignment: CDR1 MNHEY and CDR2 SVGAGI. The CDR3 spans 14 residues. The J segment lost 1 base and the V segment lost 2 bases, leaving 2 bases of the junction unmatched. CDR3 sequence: CASSYGDSSYEQYF. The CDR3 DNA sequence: TGTGCCAGCAGTTACGGGGACAGTTCCTACGAGCAGTACTTC.

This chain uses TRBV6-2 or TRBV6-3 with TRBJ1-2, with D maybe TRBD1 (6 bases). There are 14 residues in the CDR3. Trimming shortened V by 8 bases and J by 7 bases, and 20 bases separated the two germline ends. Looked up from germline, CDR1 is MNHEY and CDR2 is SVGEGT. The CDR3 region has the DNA TGTGCCAGCTTAGGTGTCTGGGGGGGCTCTGGCTACACCTTC. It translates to CASLGVWGGSGYTF.